These 21 T cell receptor beta chains were all obtained from the same sample, sequenced in a study of CD8+ T cells in alopecia areata. Specified treatment: oral pan-JAK inhibitor, 5-10 mg twice daily. After isolation, RNA underwent reverse transcription to generate cDNA as the sequencing template. Sequenced by immunoSEQ multiplex PCR; TCRdb stores in-frame clones only, minus some. The table shows roughly 190,000 clones, with approximately 56% occurring only once. The source material was CD4+ T cells sorted from blood, sampled at week 4, from a patient treated with tofacitinib. The receptors derive from a human donor with alopecia areata.

This clone was recorded a few times. The genes are TRBV2 and TRBJ2-1; maybe TRBD2 (5 bases). The V and J ends lost 2 bases and 9 bases respectively, with 8 bases between them. The CDR3 length is 12 residues. Germline CDR1 and CDR2: SNHLY and FYNNEI. The CDR3 DNA reads TGTGCCAGCAGTGAATGGGGAGTTGAGCAGTTCTTC. It translates to CASSEWGVEQFF.

The rearrangement joins TRBV10-3 to TRBJ2-7; 7 nucleotides agree with TRBD2. CDR1 and CDR2 (germline): ENHRY, SYGVKD. V was pared by 6 bases and J by 2 bases, with 10 bases of the junction left unmatched. This CDR3 is 15 amino acids long. In nucleotides, the CDR3 is TGTGCCATCAGGGCGGAAGCGGGGACGACCTACGAGCAGTACTTC. Translated: CAIRAEAGTTYEQYF.

This chain links TRBV30 with TRBJ1-1, with a possible D match to TRBD1 (5 bases). Germline CDR1 is GTSNPN and CDR2 is SVGIG (reference sequence). The CDR3 consists of 13 residues. Trimming left V 0 bases short and J 3 bases short, with 8 bases between. For the CDR3, the DNA is TGTGCCTGGAGTGTAAGCAGGGACACTGAAGCTTTCTTT. Its translation is CAWSVSRDTEAFF.

CDR3 sequence reads: CASSPGLAGINIQYF. CDR3 coding DNA: TGTGCCAGCAGCCCAGGACTAGCGGGAATCAACATTCAGTACTTC. The chain recombines TRBV5-4 with TRBJ2-4, with 12 bases matching TRBD2. There are 15 residues in the CDR3. V trimming: 4 bases; J trimming: 7 bases; junction bases outside the gene matches: 6. Germline V CDR1 and CDR2: SGHNT, YYREEE (reference sequence).

The V gene is TRBV29-1, the J gene TRBJ1-1; possibly TRBD1 for D (5 bases). The length of the CDR3 is 13 residues. Looked up from germline, CDR1 is SQVTM and CDR2 is ANQGSEA. V was trimmed by 4 bases and J by 3 bases, leaving 12 bases between them. The CDR3 reads CSVVPGRYTEAFF. Here the CDR3 DNA reads TGCAGCGTTGTCCCAGGGAGGTACACTGAAGCTTTCTTT.

The gene calls are TRBV29-1 and TRBJ2-1; tentative D call: TRBD2 (6 bases). V was cut by 7 bases and J by 0 bases, with 22 bases left in between. The CDR3 extends over 17 amino acids. CDR1 is SQVTM and CDR2 is ANQGSEA in the germline V gene. DNA for the CDR3: TGCAGCGCAGCACCTGGAGGGCTACTACTCTCCTACAATGAGCAGTTCTTC. Protein sequence: CSAAPGGLLLSYNEQFF.

V usage is TRBV4-3 and J usage is TRBJ2-3; perhaps TRBD2 as D (6 bases). V was pared by 1 base and J by 11 bases, with 10 bases between. The CDR3 runs 12 residues. The germline gives CDR1 LGHNA, CDR2 YSLEER. The CDR3 reads CASSQGAGRQYF. The CDR3 nucleotides read TGCGCCAGCAGCCAAGGGGCGGGAAGGCAGTATTTT.

This chain connects TRBV5-6 to TRBJ1-1, with 7 bases aligning to TRBD1. The CDR3 covers 15 residues. CDR1 and CDR2 from the germline V gene are SGHDT and YYEEEE. Losses at the gene ends were 4 bases for V and 0 bases for J; bases not matched to a gene: 6. The CDR3 DNA reads as TGTGCCAGCAGCCAGACAGGGTCCATGAACACTGAAGCTTTCTTT. Its protein is CASSQTGSMNTEAFF.

This clone was seen just once. The V gene is TRBV11-2, the J gene TRBJ2-7; 10 bases match TRBD1. This CDR3 contains 15 residues. With 5 bases clipped from V and 5 bases from J, the junction kept 9 bases outside the gene matches. CDR1 is SGHAT and CDR2 is FQNNGV in the germline V gene. The CDR3 DNA follows: TGTGCCAGCAGCCTATCGGGACAGGGGAACCACGAGCAGTACTTC. Translated, it gives CASSLSGQGNHEQYF.

The chain employs TRBV5-1 and TRBJ2-7; 7 nucleotides agree with TRBD1. The CDR3 has 14 residues. Germline V gives CDR1 SGHRS, CDR2 YFSETQ. J lost 5 bases, V lost 4 bases, and 9 bases had no gene match. The CDR3 bases are TGCGCCAGCAGCCCCCGGGACAGTCTGAACGAGCAGTACTTC. Translated: CASSPRDSLNEQYF. Full variable domain (rest looked up from reference TRBV5-1 and TRBJ2-7): KAGVTQTPRYLIKTRGQQVTLSCSPISGHRSVSWYQQTPGQGLQFLFEYFSETQRNKGNFPGRFSGRQFSNSRSEMNVSTLELGDSALYLCASSPRDSLNEQYFGPGTRLTVT.

The J gene is TRBJ1-2, the V gene TRBV2; D unclear. The CDR3 loop spans 14 amino acids. V was trimmed by 3 bases and J by 8 bases, leaving 16 bases between them. CDR1 SNHLY and CDR2 FYNNEI come from the germline V gene. Here the CDR3 DNA reads TGTGCCAGCAGTGAGCGGAGGGAATTGGTGGGCTACACCTTC. As protein: CASSERRELVGYTF.

V usage is TRBV27 and J usage is TRBJ1-3, with D maybe TRBD1 (6 bases). There are 16 residues in the CDR3. Trimming took off 2 bases at V and 2 bases at J, with 13 bases between the two ends. Germline CDR1 and CDR2: MNHEY and SMNVEV (reference sequence). DNA for the CDR3: TGTGCCAGCAGTTTACGAGGACAGCTCGCTGGAAACACCATATATTTT. Encoded protein: CASSLRGQLAGNTIYF.

The chain uses TRBV29-1 and TRBJ2-7; 13 nucleotides align to TRBD2. Germline V gene lookup returns CDR1 SQVTM and CDR2 ANQGSEA. The CDR3 has 15 residues. The ends lost 4 bases at V and 7 bases at J; junction bases unmatched: 10. CDR3 DNA sequence: TGCAGCGTTGGCCTATGGACTAGCGGGAGAGAAGAGCAGTACTTC. Translation: CSVGLWTSGREEQYF.

This clone came up once. This rearrangement joins TRBV29-1 to TRBJ1-2; D is unclear. V was clipped by 3 bases and J by 7 bases, with 12 bases between them. Germline CDR1 SQVTM, CDR2 ANQGSEA. The CDR3 is 12 residues long. The CDR3 loop reads CSVDSGNGGYTF. The CDR3, as DNA: TGCAGCGTTGATAGCGGGAATGGTGGCTACACCTTC.

The chain uses TRBV6-5 and TRBJ2-4; D is uncertain. There are 15 residues in the CDR3. V was clipped by 0 bases and J by 6 bases, with 12 bases between them. CDR1 and CDR2 from the germline V gene are MNHEY and SVGAGI. CDR3 amino acids: CASSYSKRAVNIQYF. The DNA of the CDR3 is TGTGCCAGCAGTTACTCGAAAAGGGCGGTAAACATTCAGTACTTC.

This chain connects TRBV19 to TRBJ1-5; the D is unclear. The ends were cut back, 3 bases at V and 3 bases at J, with 9 bases in the middle. The CDR3 runs 14 residues. The germline gives CDR1 LNHDA, CDR2 SQIVND (reference sequence). CDR3 residues: CASSIETSNQPQHF. As DNA, the CDR3 is TGTGCCAGTAGTATCGAGACCTCCAATCAGCCCCAGCATTTT.

The rearrangement joins TRBV5-1 to TRBJ2-1; 7 bases align to TRBD1. CDR3 length equals 14 residues. The J segment lost 7 bases and the V segment lost 2 bases, leaving 6 bases of the junction unmatched. Looked up from germline, CDR1 is SGHRS and CDR2 is YFSETQ. The CDR3 nucleotides read TGCGCCAGCAGCTTAGACAGGGTGGGGAATGAGCAGTTCTTC. Protein sequence: CASSLDRVGNEQFF.

CDR3 nucleotide sequence: TGTGCCAGCAGCCAAGATCTTTCCGGGGACGGGGAGCTGTTTTTT. Amino acid sequence: CASSQDLSGDGELFF. The chain is built from TRBV14 and TRBJ2-2, with D possibly TRBD2 on 5 matching bases. This CDR3 region has 15 residues. Trimming took 0 bases from V and 7 from J, leaving 12 bases between them. The V gene's germline CDR1 is SGHDN and CDR2 FVKESK.

The chain links TRBV30 to TRBJ2-1; 11 bases agree with TRBD2. The ends lost 2 bases at V and 4 bases at J; junction bases unmatched: 4. This CDR3 spans 15 amino acids. Germline CDR1 GTSNPN, CDR2 SVGIG (reference sequence). For the CDR3, the DNA is TGTGCCTGGAGTCAGACTAGCGGGATTTACAATGAGCAGTTCTTC. Its translation: CAWSQTSGIYNEQFF.

This clone was picked up a small number of times. The chain recombines TRBV29-1 with TRBJ1-2; D may be TRBD1 (5 bases). The CDR3 spans 13 residues. Trimming shortened V by 3 bases and J by 0 bases, and 8 bases separated the two germline ends. In germline, CDR1 is SQVTM, CDR2 ANQGSEA. DNA of the CDR3: TGCAGCGTTGAGGGCAGGGCTAACTATGGCTACACCTTC. Encoded protein: CSVEGRANYGYTF.

The chain's CDR3 is CASSLYASGGRWNEQFF. CDR3 nucleotide sequence: TGTGCCAGCAGCTTATATGCTAGCGGAGGAAGATGGAATGAGCAGTTCTTC. The rearrangement uses TRBV7-2 and TRBJ2-1; 7 bases fit TRBD2. Per the germline V gene, CDR1 is SGHTA and CDR2 is FQGNSA. V shed 2 bases and J 7 bases; nucleotides not matched to a gene: 14. This CDR3 contains 17 residues.